Listed here are 3 T cell receptor beta chains from one sample, sequenced in a study of human T cells and chemical hapten exposure. MiXCR, run by TCRdb on the RACE reads, gives a single entry per CDR3 protein. The data show some 330,000 distinct CDR3 sequences, around 5% seen once. The time point was: pre-sensitization, week 0. Treatment here: therapeutic diphenylcyclopropenone sensitization with weekly scalp DPC. The sample was whole blood, taken in connection with sensitization to the hapten diphenylcyclopropenone (DPC). Receptor source: a woman aged 18-29 years with alopecia areata. Some clones in this sample may be carry-over from other donors' samples.

This clonotype appeared many times. The CDR3 is CASSQDRRSNQPQHF. DNA for the CDR3: TGTGCCAGCAGCCAAGATCGGAGAAGCAATCAGCCCCAGCATTTT. The chain carries TRBV4-2 and TRBJ1-5; D is unresolved. CDR1 is LGHNA, CDR2 YNFKEQ, per germline. This CDR3 is 15 amino acids long. V was trimmed by 0 bases and J by 1 base, leaving 7 bases between them.

This clonotype was seen more than once but under ten times. The chain recombines TRBV27 with TRBJ2-3; TRBD1 might be the D (6 bases). Trimming removed 2 bases at V and 7 bases at J, with 16 bases between. CDR3 length equals 15 residues. CDR1 and CDR2 (germline): MNHEY, SMNVEV (reference sequence). CDR3 coding DNA: TGTGCCAGCAGTTTACAGGGGAGCCTAGGGAATACGCAGTATTTT. Residues: CASSLQGSLGNTQYF.

Worth noting for this clonotype: A much more abundant neighbour one base away suggests this may be a read error. The rearrangement joins TRBV28 to TRBJ1-1; tentative D call: TRBD1 (5 bases). Deletions cut 9 bases from V and 0 bases from J, with 14 bases between. The CDR3 is 14 amino acids. Germline CDR1 and CDR2: MDHEN and SYDVKM. The CDR3 region has the DNA TGTGCCAGAAGTCCGACAGCCCTGAACACTGAAGCTTTCTTT. This sequence encodes CARSPTALNTEAFF.